This T cell receptor (beta chain) was retrieved from a study of naive and memory T cell subsets. The study's findings and limits: Naive and memory subsets had different power law exponents for TCR abundance. There was no ground truth to check naive and memory subset results.

By its share, this clonotype is medium-sized. Its cognate antigen is unknown. The beta constant-region primer was an equimolar mix of two oligonucleotides covering TRBC1 and TRBC2. Nested alpha and beta constant-region primers with the SP2 primer drove four PCR rounds on ligated cDNA. An oligonucleotide with the SP2 primer and a 12-nucleotide UMI was ligated to the cDNA 3' end. Each CDR3 protein gets one entry after TCRdb re-called the UMI-ligation and nested PCR reads with MiXCR. This sample has tens of thousands of distinct CDR3 sequences, with approximately 10% found just once. Per the germline V gene, CDR1 is SGHTA and CDR2 is FQGNSA. The CDR3 has 16 amino acids. Trimming left V 2 bases short and J 4 bases short, with 14 bases between. Four subsets defined by CD45RA and CD27 were sorted after CD3, CD4, CD8 and live/dead staining.

The chain uses TRBV7-2 and TRBJ2-2; D remains unclear. The sequence was collected from a human donor in good health. Sequenced input: central memory CD8+ T cells from blood. CDR3 sequence reads: CASSLFTRWGTGELFF. The CDR3 DNA sequence: TGTGCCAGCAGCTTATTTACCCGTTGGGGCACCGGGGAGCTGTTTTTT.